This record looks at one T cell receptor (beta chain) sequence and its context. This entry belongs to a study of cytomegalovirus exposure and HLA in healthy donors. Repertoires were generated with immunoSEQ multiplex PCR, while TCRdb's copy carries only in-frame clones and drops some. The sample records over 200,000 clones, approximately 83% being singletons. Per germline, CDR1 MDHEN and CDR2 SYDVKM. This CDR3 is 14 amino acids long. V gave up 5 bases and J gave up 4 bases, with 12 bases separating them. The clonotype was recovered from a woman aged 30 to 39 in good health and CMV-seropositive. The specimen was PBMCs. The chain carries TRBV28 and TRBJ1-3; tentatively, D is TRBD1 (6 bases). The CDR3 nucleotides are TGTGCCAGCAGTCCACAGGGTGTCGGAAACACCATATATTTT. It specifies CASSPQGVGNTIYF.